This T cell receptor (beta chain) was captured by sequencing in a study of shared clonotypes between healthy human individuals. Study-level background: Three CD4 naive, three CD4 memory, two CD8 naive and one CD8 memory plate were used per donor.

CD45RA-negative memory and CD45RA+ naive subsets were split from the CD4+ cells. Profiled with immunoSEQ multiplex PCR; TCRdb holds only in-frame clones, not every one. Among about 2 million clones listed, 85% to 95% were seen once. Trimming at V came to 3 bases and at J to 4 bases, leaving 9 bases not matched to a gene. The CDR3 consists of 16 residues. The V gene's germline CDR1 is MNHEY and CDR2 SVGAGI. The chain is built from TRBV6-5 and TRBJ1-2, with 9 bases aligning to TRBD1. The specimen was naive CD4+ T cells sorted from blood. Subset specified: CD45RA+ positively selected. This sequence originates from a man aged 18 to 35 in good health. This chain's CDR3 is CASSYHDRGSGYGYTF. In DNA form, the CDR3 reads TGTGCCAGCAGTTATCACGACAGGGGGTCTGGCTATGGCTACACCTTC.